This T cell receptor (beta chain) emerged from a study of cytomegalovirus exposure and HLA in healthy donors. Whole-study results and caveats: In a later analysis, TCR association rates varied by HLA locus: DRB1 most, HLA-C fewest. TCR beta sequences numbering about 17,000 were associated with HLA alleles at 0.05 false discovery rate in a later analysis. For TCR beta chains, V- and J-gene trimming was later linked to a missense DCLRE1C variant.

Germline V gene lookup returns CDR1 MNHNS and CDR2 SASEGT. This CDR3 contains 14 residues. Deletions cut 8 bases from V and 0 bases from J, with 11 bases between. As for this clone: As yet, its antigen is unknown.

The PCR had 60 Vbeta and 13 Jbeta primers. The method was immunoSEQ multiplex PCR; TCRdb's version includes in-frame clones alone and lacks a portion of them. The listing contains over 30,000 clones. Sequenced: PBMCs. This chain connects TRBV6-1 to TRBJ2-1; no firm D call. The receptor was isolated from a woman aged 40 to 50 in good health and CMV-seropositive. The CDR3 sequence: CASVFASSYNEQFF. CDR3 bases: TGTGCCAGCGTGTTTGCCAGCTCCTACAATGAGCAGTTCTTC.